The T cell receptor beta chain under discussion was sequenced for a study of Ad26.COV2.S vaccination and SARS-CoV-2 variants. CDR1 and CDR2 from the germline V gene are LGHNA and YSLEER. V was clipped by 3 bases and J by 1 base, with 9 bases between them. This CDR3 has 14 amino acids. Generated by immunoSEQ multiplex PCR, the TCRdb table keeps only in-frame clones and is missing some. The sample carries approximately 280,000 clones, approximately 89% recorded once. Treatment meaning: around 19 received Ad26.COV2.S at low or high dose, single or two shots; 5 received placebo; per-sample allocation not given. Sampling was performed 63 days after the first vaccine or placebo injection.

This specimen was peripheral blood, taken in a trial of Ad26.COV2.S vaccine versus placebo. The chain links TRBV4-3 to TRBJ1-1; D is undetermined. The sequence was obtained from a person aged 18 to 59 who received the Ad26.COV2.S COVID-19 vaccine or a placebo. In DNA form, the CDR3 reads TGCGCCAGCAGCCAGGGCAGACAGAACACTGAAGCTTTCTTT. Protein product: CASSQGRQNTEAFF.